This TCR beta chain was documented in a study of cytomegalovirus exposure and HLA in healthy donors. Study conclusions and caveats: Immune exposure information available was restricted to CMV serostatus. An ancestry cluster, one associated with Asian ancestry, reportedly showed fewer N-insertions than the roughly 670-donor mean in a later analysis. Association with HLA alleles at 0.05 false discovery rate was found for 15,000 to 20,000 TCR beta sequences in a later analysis.

The PCR used 60 Vbeta and 13 Jbeta primers. Only in-frame clones appear in the TCRdb table, and some are missing; sequencing was by immunoSEQ multiplex PCR. This sample has 160,000 or so clones, with around 77% found just once. Concerning this clone: Antigen: not known.

J gave up 5 bases and V 6 bases, and 13 bases lay outside the gene matches. Germline V gene sequence: CDR1 LNHDA, CDR2 SQIVND (reference sequence). CDR3 length equals 17 residues. The material sequenced was PBMCs. V is TRBV19 and J is TRBJ2-2; 9 bases align to TRBD1. The receptor was derived from a man aged 55 to 69 in good health and CMV-seronegative. Written as DNA, the CDR3 is TGTGCCAGTAGCCCGGGACGGGACAGGGTCGGAACCGGGGAGCTGTTTTTT. Its translation: CASSPGRDRVGTGELFF. Full variable domain (missing parts from reference TRBV19 and TRBJ2-2): DGGITQSPKYLFRKEGQNVTLSCEQNLNHDAMYWYRQDPGQGLRLIYYSQIVNDFQKGDIAEGYSVSREKKESFPLTVTSAQKNPTAFYLCASSPGRDRVGTGELFFGEGSRLTVL.